Each of the 20 T cell receptor beta chains below was sequenced from the same sample in a study of spatial heterogeneity in lung cancer. Overall study findings and caveats: In tumors, expanded intratumoral alpha and beta TCR counts tracked mutation counts.

TCRdb fed the 5' RACE reads into MiXCR, producing one record per CDR3 protein. Of about 9,000 distinct CDR3 sequences in the sample, 6.3% were seen once. Their cognate antigens are unknown. Time point indicated: sample taken at primary tumor resection. Specimen: lung tumor tissue, collected at surgery. The receptors derive from a male donor with early-stage non-small cell lung cancer.

This clonotype was recorded at least ten times. The chain links TRBV28 to TRBJ1-4, with unresolved D. CDR1 is MDHEN, CDR2 SYDVKM, per germline. The CDR3 spans 16 residues. The V end was cut by 3 bases, the J end by 4 bases, with 15 bases between. The CDR3 DNA reads as TGTGCCAGCAGTTTTTCGGGGTATATCTATAATGAAAAACTGTTTTTT. Its translation is CASSFSGYIYNEKLFF. The full variable domain, its missing parts supplied by reference TRBV28 and TRBJ1-4, is DVKVTQSSRYLVKRTGEKVFLECVQDMDHENMFWYRQDPGLGLRLIYFSYDVKMKEKGDIPEGYSVSREKKERFSLILESASTNQTSMYLCASSFSGYIYNEKLFFGSGTQLSVL.

This clonotype was observed at least ten times. V usage is TRBV6-2 or TRBV6-3 and J usage is TRBJ2-1; D is unresolved. The CDR3 contains 12 residues. Between the trimmed V and J ends, which lost 2 bases and 5 bases, there was a span of 4 bases. Germline loops: CDR1 MNHEY, CDR2 SVGEGT. CDR3 bases: TGTGCCAGCAGTTACCGGGACAATGAGCAGTTCTTC. Protein product: CASSYRDNEQFF.

The sample holds many counts of this clonotype. The chain couples TRBV9 to TRBJ1-4, with 9 bases lining up with TRBD1. Trimming took 7 bases from V and 2 from J; bases not matched to a gene: 0. The CDR3 extends over 13 amino acids. The germline CDR1 and CDR2 sequences are SGDLS and YYNGEE. CDR3 protein: CASGTGTNEKLFF. CDR3 DNA sequence: TGTGCCAGCGGGACAGGGACTAATGAAAAACTGTTTTTT. Full variable domain (remainder filled in from reference TRBV9 and TRBJ1-4): DSGVTQTPKHLITATGQRVTLRCSPRSGDLSVYWYQQSLDQGLQFLIQYYNGEERAKGNILERFSAQQFPDLHSELNLSSLELGDSALYFCASGTGTNEKLFFGSGTQLSVL.

This clonotype was counted at least ten times. The V call is TRBV9, the J call TRBJ1-2; 7 positions agree with TRBD1. Germline CDR1 is SGDLS and CDR2 is YYNGEE. Trimming cost V 0 bases and J 1 base; bases outside gene matches: 3. This CDR3 is built from 15 residues. CDR3 amino acids: CASSVDGTDNYGYTF. CDR3 DNA: TGTGCCAGCAGCGTAGATGGGACAGATAACTATGGCTACACCTTC.

This clonotype is medium-sized in the sample. V gene TRBV20-1 combines with J gene TRBJ2-5; 8 positions agree with TRBD1. The CDR3 spans 16 residues. The V gene's germline CDR1 is DFQATT and CDR2 SNEGSKA (reference sequence). V lost 0 bases to trimming and J lost 4 bases; unmatched junction nucleotides: 10. CDR3 sequence (DNA): TGCAGTGCTAGAGAACCTCGCAGGGGGCATGGAGAGACCCAGTACTTC. This gives the protein CSAREPRRGHGETQYF.

This clonotype was counted at least ten times. This chain joins TRBV19 and TRBJ1-4; no clear D gene. Germline lookup yields CDR1 LNHDA and CDR2 SQIVND (reference sequence). The CDR3 is 13 residues long. V dropped 3 bases and J dropped 8 bases, with 10 bases sitting between them. The CDR3 protein is CASSMGSLEKLFF. The CDR3, as DNA: TGTGCCAGTAGTATGGGCAGCCTCGAAAAACTGTTTTTT.

In this sample, this clonotype turned up a few times. The chain uses TRBV7-9 and TRBJ2-7, with D perhaps matching TRBD2 (6 bases). Trimming left V 5 bases short and J 7 bases short, with 15 bases between. CDR1 and CDR2 from the germline V gene are SEHNR and FQNEAQ (reference sequence). CDR3 length: 13 residues. CDR3 region: CASSPAASGEQYF. CDR3 DNA sequence: TGTGCCAGCAGCCCGGCGGCGAGCGGGGAGCAGTACTTC. Full variable domain (missing parts from reference TRBV7-9 and TRBJ2-7): DTGVSQNPRHKITKRGQNVTFRCDPISEHNRLYWYRQTLGQGPEFLTYFQNEAQLEKSRLLSDRFSAERPKGSFSTLEIQRTEQGDSAMYLCASSPAASGEQYFGPGTRLTVT.

In this sample, this clonotype turned up a few times. This chain's CDR3 is CASSLRPQGAEEQYF. The CDR3 nucleotides read TGTGCCAGCAGCTTACGGCCACAGGGGGCTGAGGAGCAGTACTTC. The rearrangement links TRBV7-9 to TRBJ2-7; 9 nucleotides agree with TRBD1. The CDR3 is made up of 15 amino acids. V lost 2 bases, J lost 7 bases, and 9 bases stayed unmatched. Germline V gives CDR1 SEHNR, CDR2 FQNEAQ (reference sequence).

The sample holds many counts of this clonotype. This rearrangement joins TRBV30 to TRBJ1-5; D remains unclear. Trimming stripped 0 bases from V and 4 bases from J, with 7 bases between. CDR1 and CDR2 from the germline V gene are GTSNPN and SVGIG (reference sequence). The CDR3 runs to 13 residues. For the CDR3, the DNA is TGTGCCTGGAGTGTACAAGAGAATCAGCCCCAGCATTTT. This sequence encodes CAWSVQENQPQHF. The full variable domain, with the rest looked up from reference TRBV30 and TRBJ1-5, is SQTIHQWPATLVQPVGSPLSLECTVEGTSNPNLYWYRQAAGRGLQLLFYSVGIGQISSEVPQNLSASRPQDRQFILSSKKLLLSDSGFYLCAWSVQENQPQHFGDGTRLSIL.

This clonotype is medium-sized within its sample. This chain joins TRBV7-2 and TRBJ1-5, with a weak D call TRBD1 (5 bases). CDR1 is SGHTA and CDR2 is FQGNSA in the germline V gene. The CDR3 covers 13 residues. Trimming cost V 4 bases and J 4 bases, with 8 bases left between them. This CDR3 is CASSWQGNQPQHF. The DNA of the CDR3 is TGTGCCAGCAGCTGGCAGGGTAATCAGCCCCAGCATTTT.

This clonotype was picked up a small number of times. This rearrangement joins TRBV7-2 to TRBJ2-1, with 14 bases lining up with TRBD2. Losses at the gene ends were 4 bases for V and 9 bases for J; bases not matched to a gene: 8. Germline V lookup: CDR1 SGHTA, CDR2 FQGNSA. The CDR3 runs to 16 residues. The CDR3 bases are TGTGCCAGCAGCTCGAGACTAGCGGGGGGGCCTAGTGAGCAGTTCTTC. Translated: CASSSRLAGGPSEQFF.

This clonotype appeared a few times. The chain links TRBV4-2 to TRBJ2-5; 9 bases are shared with TRBD2. The CDR3 extends over 15 amino acids. Germline assignment: CDR1 LGHNA and CDR2 YNFKEQ. Trimming at V came to 1 base and at J to 7 bases, leaving 7 bases not matched to a gene. The CDR3 region has the DNA TGTGCCAGCAGCCAAGTCGTCGGGCGGGGGGGGACCCAGTACTTC. Translating it yields CASSQVVGRGGTQYF.

In its sample, this clonotype ranks as medium-sized. V and J are TRBV10-3 and TRBJ2-3, with TRBD1 as a possible D gene (5 bases). V lost 2 bases and J 6 bases, leaving 15 bases between the germline ends. This CDR3 has 15 amino acids. Germline CDR1 ENHRY, CDR2 SYGVKD. CDR3 amino acids: CAISEDSSPQDTQYF. The CDR3, as DNA: TGTGCCATCAGTGAGGACAGCAGTCCACAGGATACGCAGTATTTT.

This clonotype occurred many times. The J gene is TRBJ1-4, the V gene TRBV6-5, with no clear D. From germline, CDR1 is MNHEY and CDR2 SVGAGI. The V and J ends lost 2 bases and 10 bases respectively, with 14 bases between them. The CDR3 is 14 residues long. This CDR3 is CASSYAARGLKLFF. As DNA, the CDR3 is TGTGCCAGCAGTTACGCGGCCAGAGGGTTAAAACTGTTTTTT.

This clonotype occurred many times. V is TRBV6-6 and J is TRBJ1-5; D perhaps matches TRBD1 (6 bases). Between the trimmed V and J ends, which lost 6 bases and 7 bases, there was a span of 19 bases. CDR1 is MNHNY and CDR2 is SVGAGI in the germline V gene (reference sequence). There are 15 residues in the CDR3. DNA of the CDR3: TGTGCCAGCAGCCAGACCGGGACATACTTGCAGCCCCAGCATTTT. Translation gives CASSQTGTYLQPQHF.

This clonotype was found many times. This rearrangement joins TRBV12-3 or TRBV12-4 to TRBJ2-3; a possible D gene is TRBD1 (6 bases). V lost 3 bases to trimming and J lost 5 bases, with 15 bases between them. The CDR3 consists of 15 residues. The CDR3: CASSFRGSIQDTQYF. Here the CDR3 DNA reads TGTGCCAGCAGTTTTAGGGGGTCCATTCAAGATACGCAGTATTTT.

There are many counts of this clonotype. The gene calls are TRBV5-4 and TRBJ1-1; TRBD1 matches at 10 bases. Germline V gives CDR1 SGHNT, CDR2 YYREEE (reference sequence). The CDR3 spans 15 residues. After removal of 4 bases from V and 4 bases from J, the junction contained 7 bases not matched to a gene. The CDR3 here is CASSIDRGRGTEAFF. The CDR3 DNA reads TGTGCCAGCAGCATAGACAGGGGGCGAGGCACTGAAGCTTTCTTT.

The chain uses TRBV5-5 and TRBJ1-2; 7 bases line up with TRBD1. This CDR3 comprises 14 residues. V lost 4 bases, J lost 2 bases, and 5 bases stayed unmatched. CDR1 SGHKS and CDR2 YYEKEE come from the germline V gene (reference sequence). CDR3 DNA sequence: TGTGCCAGCAGCCTTAGACAGGGCAACTATGGCTACACCTTC. Encoded protein: CASSLRQGNYGYTF.

This clonotype was counted at least ten times. The chain employs TRBV20-1 and TRBJ1-6, with D unclear. The CDR3 loop spans 14 amino acids. V was pared by 3 bases and J by 10 bases, with 16 bases between. Germline V lookup: CDR1 DFQATT, CDR2 SNEGSKA (reference sequence). The CDR3 nucleotides are TGCAGTGCTAGTCCGAGACATCAGTCCTCACCCCTCCACTTT. Its protein product is CSASPRHQSSPLHF.

The table lists this clonotype with many counts. The rearrangement uses TRBV19 and TRBJ1-5, with a weak D call TRBD1 (5 bases). Germline V gene lookup returns CDR1 LNHDA and CDR2 SQIVND (reference sequence). The CDR3 runs to 15 residues. V lost 2 bases, J lost 2 bases, and 10 bases lay in between. CDR3 bases: TGTGCCAGTAGTATAACTGGGGGAGGCAATCAGCCCCAGCATTTT. Translating gives CASSITGGGNQPQHF. Full variable domain (remainder filled in from reference TRBV19 and TRBJ1-5): DGGITQSPKYLFRKEGQNVTLSCEQNLNHDAMYWYRQDPGQGLRLIYYSQIVNDFQKGDIAEGYSVSREKKESFPLTVTSAQKNPTAFYLCASSITGGGNQPQHFGDGTRLSIL.